Only a few counts were recorded for the clone carrying this T cell receptor beta chain. What it binds is unknown. Documented time point: sample taken at primary tumor resection. Sequencing was performed on whole RNA extracted from tumor and nontumor lung tissue, or from frozen PBMC, and the material was left unsorted. Samples came from some 71 TRACERx patients with untreated early-stage lung cancer. Looked up from germline, CDR1 is ENHRY and CDR2 is SYGVKD. V was clipped by 6 bases and J by 7 bases; unmatched bases: 3. This CDR3 is built from 13 residues. This sample was taken from a study of spatial heterogeneity in lung cancer. Every TCR cDNA molecule carried a tag that served as a unique molecular identifier. TCRdb called the 5' RACE reads again in MiXCR, with one record for every CDR3 protein. The repertoire holds about 41,000 distinct CDR3 sequences, with over 9.5% as singletons. General study points: There were more appearances of ubiquitous expanded tumor TCRs in blood at resection than at follow-up.

V and J are TRBV10-3 and TRBJ1-6; 7 bases are shared with TRBD1. The sequenced sample was PBMCs, obtained at surgery. This receptor was identified in a female donor with early-stage non-small cell lung cancer. The CDR3 sequence: CAISGQANSPLHF. As DNA, the CDR3 is TGTGCCATCAGCGGACAGGCCAATTCACCCCTCCACTTT.